One and the same sample provided the 12 T cell receptor beta chains below, sequenced in a study of blood T cell repertoires in COVID-19. Method: immunoSEQ multiplex PCR; TCRdb's copy keeps in-frame clones and lacks some. The sample carries under 200,000 clones, approximately 81% recorded once. Sequencing was carried out using PBMCs or T cells enriched from blood (not recorded which). The receptors come from a woman in her forties with acute COVID-19.

This chain connects TRBV19 to TRBJ2-5, with 11 bases matching TRBD1. The CDR3 has 16 amino acids. Looked up from germline, CDR1 is LNHDA and CDR2 is SQIVND (reference sequence). V lost 1 base, J lost 4 bases, and 5 bases stayed unmatched. The CDR3 here is CASSIGGQGAGETQYF. In nucleotides, the CDR3 is TGTGCCAGTAGTATAGGCGGACAGGGGGCGGGAGAGACCCAGTACTTC.

A few counts support this clone. The chain is built from TRBV11-3 and TRBJ2-3; D uncertain. The germline gives CDR1 SGHNT, CDR2 YENEEA. Trimming pared 0 bases from V and 4 bases from J, leaving 2 bases between. The CDR3 is 12 residues long. CDR3 DNA: TGTGCCAGCAGCTTAGACGCAGATACGCAGTATTTT. Amino acids: CASSLDADTQYF.

The genes are TRBV5-1 and TRBJ2-1, with D maybe TRBD2 (5 bases). The CDR3 covers 17 residues. V was pared by 7 bases and J by 0 bases, with 20 bases between. Germline V lookup: CDR1 SGHRS, CDR2 YFSETQ. CDR3 protein: CASYALQRPSSYNEQFF. In DNA, the CDR3 is TGCGCCAGCTACGCCTTACAGCGGCCTAGCTCCTACAATGAGCAGTTCTTC.

In its sample, this clone was seen once. The chain recombines TRBV5-4 with TRBJ2-3; tentatively, D is TRBD1 (5 bases). V was pared by 8 bases and J by 2 bases, with 12 bases between. Germline V gives CDR1 SGHNT, CDR2 YYREEE (reference sequence). This CDR3 contains 13 residues. The DNA for the CDR3 is TGTGCCAGTAATGACAGAAACACAGATACGCAGTATTTT. Its protein is CASNDRNTDTQYF.

This clone was found once. The chain carries TRBV7-2 and TRBJ2-7, with 8 bases matching TRBD1. Germline V gene data show CDR1 as SGHTA and CDR2 as FQGNSA. V shed 5 bases and J 2 bases; nucleotides not matched to a gene: 8. This CDR3 region has 15 residues. The CDR3 region has the DNA TGTGCCAGCAGCCCCGCCGGGACAGGAGCCTACGAGCAGTACTTC. Translation: CASSPAGTGAYEQYF.

The chain couples TRBV25-1 to TRBJ2-4; 7 nucleotides align to TRBD2. V lost 7 bases to trimming and J lost 9 bases; unmatched junction nucleotides: 21. Germline CDR1 MGHDK, CDR2 SYGVNS. CDR3 size: 17 residues. The CDR3 region is CASTPPSPSGNGVIQYF. CDR3 bases: TGTGCCAGCACCCCCCCTTCGCCCAGCGGGAATGGTGTCATTCAGTACTTC.

This clone has just one count. The chain uses TRBV2 and TRBJ1-5; the D gene is possibly TRBD1 (6 bases). CDR3 length: 14 amino acids. CDR1 and CDR2 from the germline V gene are SNHLY and FYNNEI. With 9 bases removed from V and 2 bases from J, the gap between germline ends came to 14 bases. Here the CDR3 DNA reads TGTGCCAGTCAGTGGACAGCGGGCAATCAGCCCCAGCATTTT. Amino acid sequence: CASQWTAGNQPQHF.

The rearrangement joins TRBV4-2 to TRBJ2-5, with D perhaps TRBD2 (6 bases). CDR3 length: 13 residues. Germline V gene lookup returns CDR1 LGHNA and CDR2 YNFKEQ. The V gene lost 0 bases and the J gene lost 6 bases, with 8 bases spanning the gap. The CDR3 loop is CASSQERGKTQYF. The CDR3 region has the DNA TGTGCCAGCAGCCAAGAACGGGGGAAGACCCAGTACTTC.

This rearrangement joins TRBV5-8 to TRBJ1-1; maybe TRBD1 (6 bases). This CDR3 is built from 15 residues. V was shortened by 4 bases and J by 3 bases, with 16 bases between the two germline ends. The V gene's germline CDR1 is SGHTS and CDR2 YDEGEE. The CDR3 sequence is CASSEQGAGDTEAFF. CDR3 bases: TGTGCCAGCAGCGAGCAAGGCGCAGGGGACACTGAAGCTTTCTTT.

This clone has just a few counts. The V and J genes are TRBV19 and TRBJ2-2; 9 nucleotides agree with TRBD2. CDR1 is LNHDA and CDR2 is SQIVND in the germline V gene (reference sequence). This CDR3 spans 15 amino acids. V gave up 5 bases and J gave up 5 bases; unmatched junction bases: 6. CDR3 sequence: CASSGSGSGTGELFF. The CDR3 DNA follows: TGTGCCAGTAGTGGTAGCGGGAGTGGGACCGGGGAGCTGTTTTTT.

The chain couples TRBV9 to TRBJ2-3; no clear D gene. Trimming removed 2 bases from V and 2 bases from J, with 6 bases in between. The CDR3 has 13 amino acids. The germline V gene encodes CDR1 SGDLS and CDR2 YYNGEE. This CDR3 reads CASSVADTDTQYF. In nucleotides, the CDR3 is TGTGCCAGCAGCGTTGCAGACACAGATACGCAGTATTTT.

This clone was picked up many times. CDR3 protein: CASNLGSAPCEQYV. DNA of the CDR3: TGCGCCAGCAACCTTGGGAGTGCGCCTTGCGAGCAGTACGTC. The V and J genes are TRBV5-1 and TRBJ2-7; D is perhaps TRBD2 (5 bases). V was pared by 6 bases and J by 6 bases, with 19 bases between. The germline V gene encodes CDR1 SGHRS and CDR2 YFSETQ. This CDR3 region has 14 residues.